Presented here are 7 T cell receptor beta chains from one specimen sequenced in a study of OX40 agonist ivuxolimab in advanced cancers. Libraries were constructed by the immunoSEQ multiplex PCR assay. Not all clones reach the TCRdb copy of this immuneACCESS table, which keeps in-frame sequences only. Checked studies attribute under half of the gap to unresolved V genes and leave the rest unexplained. This sample has approximately 73,000 clones in its table, and roughly 91% of those were observed once. The top ten hold over 10% of the sample. The material was CD4+ or CD8+ T cells sorted from blood, obtained in a trial of the OX40 agonist ivuxolimab. The receptors were gathered from an adult with an advanced solid tumor such as melanoma, head and neck, liver or kidney cancer.

The chain uses TRBV5-1 and TRBJ2-5; possible D gene TRBD2, 7 bases. Germline V gene lookup returns CDR1 SGHRS and CDR2 YFSETQ. The CDR3 sequence is 13 residues long. Trimming pared 6 bases from V and 5 bases from J, leaving 14 bases between. The CDR3 here is CASIGGAGETQYF. CDR3 in DNA: TGCGCCAGCATAGGGGGAGCGGGGGAGACCCAGTACTTC.

This chain connects TRBV4-1 to TRBJ2-3; 8 nucleotides line up with TRBD2. V lost 3 bases, J lost 3 bases, and 5 bases stayed unmatched. Germline V CDR1 and CDR2: MGHRA, YSYEKL. This CDR3 has 15 residues. CDR3 loop: CASSQREATTDTQYF. DNA for the CDR3: TGCGCCAGCAGCCAGCGGGAGGCTACTACAGATACGCAGTATTTT.

The chain links TRBV10-3 to TRBJ1-1; D is unclear. This CDR3 contains 16 residues. The germline V gene has CDR1 ENHRY and CDR2 SYGVKD. V shed 8 bases and J shed 4 bases, with 23 bases lying between them. The CDR3 nucleotides are TGTGCCATCGCCCCTCGGGGTGAAGCAAAGGTCACTGAAGCTTTCTTT. Amino acid sequence: CAIAPRGEAKVTEAFF.

The chain uses TRBV6-6 and TRBJ2-3; 9 bases agree with TRBD2. V lost 10 bases and J lost 4; bases outside the gene matches: 15. The germline V gene has CDR1 MNHNY and CDR2 SVGAGI (reference sequence). CDR3 size: 16 residues. The CDR3 protein is CATSGKNSGSSDTQYF. The CDR3 bases are TGTGCCACCTCAGGGAAGAATAGCGGGAGTTCAGATACGCAGTATTTT.

V gene TRBV11-2 combines with J gene TRBJ2-3; 11 bases map to TRBD2. V was pared by 4 bases and J by 5 bases, with 5 bases of the junction left unmatched. This CDR3 region has 15 residues. CDR1 and CDR2 (germline): SGHAT, FQNNGV. As DNA, the CDR3 is TGTGCCAGCAGCTCTAGCGGGAGGTCGATAGATACGCAGTATTTT. Its translation is CASSSSGRSIDTQYF.

The rearrangement links TRBV21-1 to TRBJ2-2; the listed D gene, TRBD2, was not tested against the DNA. TRBV21-1 corresponds to a pseudogene. The CDR3 sequence is 16 residues long. For the CDR3, the DNA is TGTGCCAGCAGCAAGGGACTAGCTGTAGGCACCGGGGAGCTGTTTTTT. Protein sequence: CASSKGLAVGTGELFF.

This clone was seen once. The chain combines TRBV9 with TRBJ1-1, with 9 bases that match TRBD1. The CDR3 runs 14 residues. Germline V lookup: CDR1 SGDLS, CDR2 YYNGEE. J gave up 3 bases and V 3 bases, and 3 bases lay outside the gene matches. CDR3: CASSEDRGDTEAFF. The CDR3 DNA reads TGTGCCAGCAGCGAGGACAGGGGTGACACTGAAGCTTTCTTT.